This TCR beta chain was obtained from a study of CD8+ T cells in alopecia areata. At the level of the study: Twice a day, 5 to 10 mg of oral tofacitinib was administered to treated patients.

Concerning this clone: Its antigen remains unidentified.

Points from the study as a whole: Links between baseline CD8+ expansion and response need larger treated cohorts. Shared TCR sequences were less clear between patients than in mice, possibly partly from HLA diversity.

The germline CDR1 and CDR2 sequences are DFQATT and SNEGSKA (reference sequence). V was pared by 5 bases and J by 11 bases, with 13 bases between. The CDR3 contains 11 residues. Extracted RNA was reverse transcribed into cDNA, the sequencing template. Data came from immunoSEQ multiplex PCR; TCRdb stores just in-frame clones and leaves some out. Among approximately 18,000 clones, just under 60% were seen once, and the ten largest hold roughly 8.2%. Treatment given: oral pan-JAK inhibitor, 5-10 mg twice daily. Specimens obtained from alopecia areata patients comprised lesional scalp punch biopsies and peripheral blood.

This TCR derives from a human donor with alopecia areata. The sample consisted of skin, taken at week 4, from a patient treated with tofacitinib. This chain uses TRBV20-1 with TRBJ1-5; perhaps TRBD1 as D (6 bases). CDR3 bases: TGCAGTGCTTCAGTCCGGGACACCCAGCATTTT. Protein product: CSASVRDTQHF.